This TCR beta chain was captured in a study of OX40 agonist ivuxolimab in advanced cancers. On this clone itself: Its antigen is currently unknown.

The V gene's germline CDR1 is SGHTA and CDR2 FQGNSA. CDR3 size: 15 residues. Deletions cut 1 base from V and 3 bases from J, with 12 bases between. Patients were ineligible given autoimmune disease history or systemic immunosuppression. TCRdb's copy holds only in-frame clones and misses some; the assay was immunoSEQ multiplex PCR. The table includes more than 35,000 clones, 86% detected once. Study results and caveats: In a subset of nonresponders, normalized T-cell clonal expansion was also low. More expanded clones were seen, on average, in CD8+ T cells than in CD4+.

The V and J genes are TRBV7-2 and TRBJ2-5, with a tentative D call TRBD2 (6 bases). The clonotype originates from an adult with an advanced solid tumor such as melanoma, head and neck, liver or kidney cancer. This specimen was CD4+ or CD8+ T cells sorted from blood, taken in a trial of the OX40 agonist ivuxolimab. The CDR3 protein is CASSLDPWGEETQYF. The CDR3 DNA is TGTGCCAGCAGCTTAGACCCGTGGGGGGAAGAGACCCAGTACTTC.